The 3 T cell receptor beta chains reported below all come from one sample, sequenced in a study of OX40 agonist ivuxolimab in advanced cancers. Only in-frame clones appear in the TCRdb table, and some are missing; sequencing was by immunoSEQ multiplex PCR. The sample has tens of thousands of clones; roughly nine tenths are singletons. Sequences were derived from CD4+ or CD8+ T cells sorted from blood, sampled in a trial of the OX40 agonist ivuxolimab. The receptor set was obtained from an adult with an advanced solid tumor such as melanoma, head and neck, liver or kidney cancer.

This sequence joins TRBV30 and TRBJ2-1; TRBD1 is a possible D gene (5 bases). Trimming pared 6 bases from V and 2 bases from J, leaving 17 bases between. CDR3 length: 15 residues. The V gene's germline CDR1 is GTSNPN and CDR2 SVGIG (reference sequence). The DNA for the CDR3 is TGTGCCTGCCAGAAGGGGCAGGGAACCTACAATGAGCAGTTCTTC. This sequence encodes CACQKGQGTYNEQFF.

The genes are TRBV7-6 and TRBJ1-6; possible D gene TRBD1, 5 bases. This CDR3 is built from 15 residues. Germline V gives CDR1 SGHVS, CDR2 FNYEAQ. Trimming took 0 bases from V and 9 from J, leaving 12 bases between them. This CDR3 is CASSLAQDTGSPLHF. CDR3 nucleotide sequence: TGTGCCAGCAGCTTAGCCCAGGACACGGGTTCACCCCTCCACTTT.

The chain is built from TRBV12-5 and TRBJ2-7; TRBD1 agrees at 9 bases. Germline V gene data show CDR1 as LGHNT and CDR2 as FRNRAP. V dropped 0 bases and J dropped 0; count of bases not matched to a gene: 6. The CDR3 loop spans 17 amino acids. The CDR3 loop reads CASGLVKGQGSSYEQYF. Here the CDR3 DNA reads TGTGCTAGTGGTTTGGTCAAGGGACAGGGATCCTCCTACGAGCAGTACTTC.